The entry that follows covers one T cell receptor (beta chain) sequence. Its antigen is not identified. This record belongs to a study of cytomegalovirus exposure and HLA in healthy donors. PCR amplification relied on 60 Vbeta primers (plus 13 Jbeta primers). The method was immunoSEQ multiplex PCR; TCRdb's version includes in-frame clones alone and lacks a portion of them. The data show fewer than 150,000 clones, 73% seen once. Findings and limits, study-wide: As confirmed in vitro, three CMV-associated chains were specific for CMV antigens.

The CDR3 is 15 residues long. CDR1 is SGHAT, CDR2 FQNNGV, per germline. V was trimmed by 1 base and J by 0 bases, leaving 7 bases between them. The chain recombines TRBV11-2 with TRBJ1-3; D remains unclear. The sequence was collected from a woman between 35 and 50 years old in good health and CMV-seronegative. Sequenced sample: PBMCs. CDR3 sequence (DNA): TGTGCCAGCAGCTTAGTGCCGGGCTCTGGAAACACCATATATTTT. Translating gives CASSLVPGSGNTIYF. Complete variable domain (other parts from reference TRBV11-2 and TRBJ1-3): EAGVAQSPRYKIIEKRQSVAFWCNPISGHATLYWYQQILGQGPKLLIQFQNNGVVDDSQLPKDRFSAERLKGVDSTLKIQPAKLEDSAVYLCASSLVPGSGNTIYFGEGSWLTVV.